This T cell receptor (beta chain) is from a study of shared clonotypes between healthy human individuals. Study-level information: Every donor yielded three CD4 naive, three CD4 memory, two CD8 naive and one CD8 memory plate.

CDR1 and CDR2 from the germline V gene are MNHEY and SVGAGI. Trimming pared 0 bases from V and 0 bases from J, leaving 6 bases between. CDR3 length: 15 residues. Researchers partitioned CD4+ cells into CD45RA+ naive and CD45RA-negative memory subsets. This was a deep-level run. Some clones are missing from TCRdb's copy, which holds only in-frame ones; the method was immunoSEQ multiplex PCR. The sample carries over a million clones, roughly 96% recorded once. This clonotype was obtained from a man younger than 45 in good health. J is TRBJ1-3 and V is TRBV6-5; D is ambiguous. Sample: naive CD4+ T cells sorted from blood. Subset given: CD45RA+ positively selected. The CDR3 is CASSYSALSGNTIYF. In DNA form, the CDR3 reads TGTGCCAGCAGTTACTCTGCCCTCTCTGGAAACACCATATATTTT.